This entry lists 17 T cell receptor beta chains sequenced from one sample in a study of T cell changes during pregnancy in multiple sclerosis. Some clones are missing from TCRdb's copy, which holds only in-frame ones; the method was immunoSEQ multiplex PCR. The sample consists of roughly 60,000 clones, about 90% of them appearing once. The source was CD4+ T cells from peripheral blood mononuclear cells, collected in the first trimester of pregnancy. Receptor source: a female donor with multiple sclerosis, enrolled in a pregnancy study.

The chain has TRBV30 and TRBJ1-5, with 8 bases aligning to TRBD1. The CDR3 covers 18 residues. Germline-derived CDR1 and CDR2 are GTSNPN and SVGIG (reference sequence). Trimming removed 1 base from V and 4 bases from J; junction bases left unmatched: 15. CDR3 in amino acids: CAWSAKGAGTGRNQPQHF. The CDR3 nucleotides read TGTGCCTGGAGTGCAAAGGGTGCCGGGACAGGACGGAATCAGCCCCAGCATTTT.

The chain combines TRBV18 with TRBJ2-1; weak D call: TRBD2 (6 bases). Germline CDR1 is KGHSH and CDR2 is LQKENI. V dropped 3 bases and J dropped 7 bases, with 13 bases sitting between them. This CDR3 region has 14 residues. For the CDR3, the DNA is TGTGCCAGCTCACCCAACCTAGCGACTAATGAGCAGTTCTTC. Its translation is CASSPNLATNEQFF.

J is TRBJ1-4 and V is TRBV10-3, with a tentative D call TRBD1 (6 bases). The germline V gene has CDR1 ENHRY and CDR2 SYGVKD. The CDR3 extends over 12 amino acids. V dropped 6 bases and J dropped 8 bases, with 10 bases sitting between them. DNA of the CDR3: TGTGCCATCAGCGGAACAGGGGAAAAACTGTTTTTT. Encoded protein: CAISGTGEKLFF.

This chain joins TRBV9 and TRBJ1-2; possible D gene TRBD1, 6 bases. The CDR3 is made up of 14 amino acids. V was trimmed by 0 bases and J by 6 bases, leaving 12 bases between them. CDR1 and CDR2 (germline): SGDLS, YYNGEE. The CDR3 loop is CASSVDGGANGYTF. DNA for the CDR3: TGTGCCAGCAGCGTAGATGGGGGCGCAAATGGCTACACCTTC.

This sequence joins TRBV14 and TRBJ2-2; TRBD1 might be the D (6 bases). There are 14 residues in the CDR3. Germline CDR1 SGHDN, CDR2 FVKESK. V was clipped by 5 bases and J by 1 base, with 8 bases between them. DNA of the CDR3: TGTGCCAGCAGCGGACAGATGAACACCGGGGAGCTGTTTTTT. Translation: CASSGQMNTGELFF.

The V and J genes are TRBV2 and TRBJ2-7, with a tentative D call TRBD1 (6 bases). The CDR3 runs to 13 residues. Germline CDR1 SNHLY, CDR2 FYNNEI. Trimming removed 5 bases from V and 2 bases from J, with 10 bases in between. CDR3 protein: CASSSDRTYEQYF. The CDR3 region has the DNA TGTGCCAGCAGTTCAGACAGGACCTACGAGCAGTACTTC.

This clone was counted once. The chain uses TRBV5-4 and TRBJ1-3, with TRBD1 as a possible D gene (6 bases). The CDR3 covers 15 residues. The germline V gene has CDR1 SGHNT and CDR2 YYREEE (reference sequence). The V and J ends lost 0 bases and 5 bases respectively, with 12 bases between them. The CDR3 spells CASSLVGARRNTIYF. The DNA of the CDR3 is TGTGCCAGCAGCTTGGTGGGGGCTCGGAGAAACACCATATATTTT.

This chain links TRBV5-4 with TRBJ1-6, with D hard to call. The V gene lost 4 bases and the J gene lost 8 bases, with 13 bases spanning the gap. Germline assignment: CDR1 SGHNT and CDR2 YYREEE (reference sequence). This CDR3 is 14 amino acids long. The CDR3 bases are TGTGCCAGCAGCGTGAGGGCTATCGATTCACCCCTCCACTTT. This codes for CASSVRAIDSPLHF.

The chain combines TRBV5-6 with TRBJ2-1, with D uncertain. The CDR3 contains 13 residues. Trimming took 4 bases from V and 6 from J, leaving 11 bases between them. Germline V CDR1 and CDR2: SGHDT, YYEEEE. CDR3 bases: TGTGCCAGCAGCACACCCTTTGGCAATGAGCAGTTCTTC. Its translation: CASSTPFGNEQFF.

The genes are TRBV25-1 and TRBJ1-4; 7 nucleotides agree with TRBD1. V dropped 5 bases and J dropped 8; count of bases not matched to a gene: 11. The germline V gene encodes CDR1 MGHDK and CDR2 SYGVNS. CDR3 length: 15 amino acids. The CDR3 loop is CASSSQTGREEKLFF. DNA for the CDR3: TGTGCCAGCAGTTCCCAGACAGGGAGAGAGGAAAAACTGTTTTTT.

To note about this clone: In the same sample, other DNA sequences code for this CDR3. CDR3 in DNA: TGTGCCAGTAGTATAGGGCAGGGCGGTGGCTACACCTTC. Translating it yields CASSIGQGGGYTF. J is TRBJ1-2 and V is TRBV19, with D possibly matching TRBD1 (5 bases). This CDR3 has 13 residues. The germline V gene has CDR1 LNHDA and CDR2 SQIVND (reference sequence). V was trimmed by 1 base and J by 7 bases, leaving 10 bases between them. The full variable domain, its missing parts supplied by reference TRBV19 and TRBJ1-2, is DGGITQSPKYLFRKEGQNVTLSCEQNLNHDAMYWYRQDPGQGLRLIYYSQIVNDFQKGDIAEGYSVSREKKESFPLTVTSAQKNPTAFYLCASSIGQGGGYTFGSGTRLTVV.

The chain is built from TRBV19 and TRBJ1-1; no clear D. The ends were cut back, 4 bases at V and 0 bases at J, with 3 bases in the middle. Looked up from germline, CDR1 is LNHDA and CDR2 is SQIVND (reference sequence). CDR3 size: 12 residues. Here the CDR3 DNA reads TGTGCCAGTAGTAACATGAACACTGAAGCTTTCTTT. It encodes CASSNMNTEAFF.

The chain is built from TRBV4-1 and TRBJ2-1; 7 nucleotides align to TRBD1. V shed 1 base, J shed 5 bases, and the junction held 11 bases outside the gene matches. Germline loops: CDR1 MGHRA, CDR2 YSYEKL. The CDR3 loop spans 17 amino acids. DNA of the CDR3: TGCGCCAGCAGCCAAGGGGATTCCGGGACAGCAAACAATGAGCAGTTCTTC. It specifies CASSQGDSGTANNEQFF.

The chain is built from TRBV7-6 and TRBJ2-1; 11 positions match TRBD2. With 5 bases clipped from V and 0 bases from J, the junction kept 0 bases outside the gene matches. The CDR3 covers 15 residues. Germline loops: CDR1 SGHVS, CDR2 FNYEAQ. CDR3 in amino acids: CASSTSGSSYNEQFF. As DNA, the CDR3 is TGTGCCAGCAGCACTAGCGGGAGCTCCTACAATGAGCAGTTCTTC.

On this clone: Other DNA sequences from this sample encode an identical CDR3 as well. The chain joins TRBV5-1 to TRBJ2-1, with 7 bases identical to TRBD1. The length of the CDR3 is 15 residues. Germline V gene sequence: CDR1 SGHRS, CDR2 YFSETQ. V lost 4 bases and J lost 0; bases outside the gene matches: 4. CDR3 region: CASSPRQGSYNEQFF. The CDR3 nucleotides read TGCGCCAGCAGCCCGAGACAGGGCTCCTACAATGAGCAGTTCTTC.

Note on this clone: This specimen includes other DNA sequences encoding the same CDR3. The CDR3 loop is CASSQEREGRNEQFF. As DNA, the CDR3 is TGCGCCAGCAGCCAAGAGCGGGAGGGCCGGAATGAGCAGTTCTTC. V and J are TRBV4-1 and TRBJ2-1; TRBD2 agrees at 9 bases. V shed 0 bases, J shed 7 bases, and the junction held 4 bases outside the gene matches. CDR1 is MGHRA and CDR2 is YSYEKL in the germline V gene. This CDR3 comprises 15 residues.

This chain links TRBV7-9 with TRBJ2-1, with a tentative D call TRBD2 (5 bases). In germline, CDR1 is SEHNR, CDR2 FQNEAQ (reference sequence). CDR3 length: 14 residues. V lost 5 bases and J lost 0, with 8 bases in between. Here the CDR3 reads CASSLGSSYNEQFF. The CDR3 DNA sequence: TGTGCCAGCAGCCTAGGGAGCTCCTACAATGAGCAGTTCTTC.